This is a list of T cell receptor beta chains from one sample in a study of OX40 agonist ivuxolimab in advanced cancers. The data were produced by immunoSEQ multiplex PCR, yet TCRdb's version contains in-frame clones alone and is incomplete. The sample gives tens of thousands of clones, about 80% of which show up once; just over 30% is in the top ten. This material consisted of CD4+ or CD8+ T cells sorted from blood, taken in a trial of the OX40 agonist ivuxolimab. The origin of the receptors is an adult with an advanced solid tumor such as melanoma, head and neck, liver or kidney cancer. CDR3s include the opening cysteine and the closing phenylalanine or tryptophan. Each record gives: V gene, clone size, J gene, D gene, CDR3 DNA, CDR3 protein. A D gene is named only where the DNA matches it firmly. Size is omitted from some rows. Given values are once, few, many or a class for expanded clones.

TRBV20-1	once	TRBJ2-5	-	TGCAGTGCTAGGTGGATAGAGACCCAGTACTTC	CSARWIETQYF
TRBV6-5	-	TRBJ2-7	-	TGTGCCAGCAGTCAGCGAGGGGGACTCGAGCAGTACTTC	CASSQRGGLEQYF
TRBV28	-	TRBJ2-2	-	TGTGCCAGCAGTTTATGGCGGGAGAACACCGGGGAGCTGTTTTTT	CASSLWRENTGELFF
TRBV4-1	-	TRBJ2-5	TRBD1	TGCGCCAGCAGCCAGGCAGGGGGAGAGACCCAGTACTTC	CASSQAGGETQYF
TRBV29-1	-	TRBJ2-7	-	TGCAGCGGCATTGTGGATTCCTACGAGCAGTACTTC	CSGIVDSYEQYF
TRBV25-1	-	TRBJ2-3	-	TGTGCCAGCAGTGAGCGGCGCACATTCGATACGCAGTATTTT	CASSERRTFDTQYF
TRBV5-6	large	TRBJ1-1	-	TGTGCCAGCAGCTTGGGTACCCTATATGAAGCTTTCTTT	CASSLGTLYEAFF
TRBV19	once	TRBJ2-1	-	TGTGCCAGTAGTATGACACCCTCCTACAATGAGCAGTTCTTC	CASSMTPSYNEQFF
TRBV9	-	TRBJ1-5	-	TGTGCCAGCAGCCTAGGGGGGGGCAATCAGCCCCAGCATTTT	CASSLGGGNQPQHF
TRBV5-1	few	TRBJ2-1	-	TGCGCCAGCAGCACCCAGGGGTTTGGGAATGAGCAGTTCTTC	CASSTQGFGNEQFF
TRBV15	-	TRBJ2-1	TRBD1	TGTGCCACCAGCGCCCGGGACAGCTTGGGGGAGCAGTTCTTC	CATSARDSLGEQFF
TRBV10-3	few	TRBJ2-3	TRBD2	TGTGCCATCAGTGCCCTAGCGGGCTCAGATACGCAGTATTTT	CAISALAGSDTQYF
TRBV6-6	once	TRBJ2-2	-	TGTGCCAGCAGTTACCCCAGCGGGCCGAACACCGGGGAGCTGTTTTTT	CASSYPSGPNTGELFF
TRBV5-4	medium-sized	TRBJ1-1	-	TGTGCCACCAGGAAGGGAGGTGACACTGAAGCTTTCTTT	CATRKGGDTEAFF
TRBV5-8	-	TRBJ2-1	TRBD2	TGTGCCAGCAGCAAGCCTTCCGGGACTAGGAACAATGAGCAGTTCTTC	CASSKPSGTRNNEQFF
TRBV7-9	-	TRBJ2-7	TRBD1	TGTGCCAGCAGTCAAGGGACAGGGTTCGACGAGCAGTACTTC	CASSQGTGFDEQYF
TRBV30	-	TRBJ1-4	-	TGTGCCTGGTCTGGGGATACTAATGAAAAACTGTTTTTT	CAWSGDTNEKLFF
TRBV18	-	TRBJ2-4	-	TGTGCCAGCTCACCGCCGGAGACAGGGCGGGATTCCAAAAACATTCAGTACTTC	CASSPPETGRDSKNIQYF
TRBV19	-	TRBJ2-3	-	TGTGCCAGTAGTACTCGGACTCGATACACAGATACGCAGTATTTT	CASSTRTRYTDTQYF
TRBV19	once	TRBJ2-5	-	TGTGCCAGTAGTACAAACAGGGAACCCCGGGACCAGTACTTC	CASSTNREPRDQYF
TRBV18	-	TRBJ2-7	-	TGTGCCAGCTCACCATATCCCGATTCCTACGAGCAGTACTTC	CASSPYPDSYEQYF
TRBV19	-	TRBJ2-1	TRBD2	TGTGCCAGTAGTATGAGCGGGAGCTCCTACAATGAGCAGTTCTTC	CASSMSGSSYNEQFF
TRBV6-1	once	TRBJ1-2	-	TGTGCCAGCAGATGGGGGGCGAACTATGGCTACACCTTC	CASRWGANYGYTF
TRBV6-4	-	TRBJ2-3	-	TGTGCCAGCAGTCCTCGAGAGTCAGATACGCAGTATTTT	CASSPRESDTQYF
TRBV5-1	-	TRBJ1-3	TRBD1	TGCGCCAGCAGCTTGGGGACAGGGAGCCGTGGAAACACCATATATTTT	CASSLGTGSRGNTIYF
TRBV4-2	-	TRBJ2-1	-	TGTGCCAGCAGCCAAGATCAGGCCAGTGAGCAGTTCTTC	CASSQDQASEQFF
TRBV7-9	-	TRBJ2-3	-	TGTGCCAGCAGCCCACCCCGGGGCCCGGGCACAGATACGCAGTATTTT	CASSPPRGPGTDTQYF
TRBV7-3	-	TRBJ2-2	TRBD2	TGTGCCAGCAGCTCCGGCGGAGCGGGAACCGGGGAGCTGTTTTTT	CASSSGGAGTGELFF
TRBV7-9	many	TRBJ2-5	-	TGTGCCAGCAGCTTCGATACTAGCTTTCAAGAGACCCAGTACTTC	CASSFDTSFQETQYF
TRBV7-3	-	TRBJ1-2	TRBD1	TGTGCCAGCAGCCCCGGGGCAGGGGGCATTGGCTACACCTTC	CASSPGAGGIGYTF
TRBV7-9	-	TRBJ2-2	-	TGTGCCAGCAGCTTAGCTACCGCGAACACCGGGGAGCTGTTTTTT	CASSLATANTGELFF